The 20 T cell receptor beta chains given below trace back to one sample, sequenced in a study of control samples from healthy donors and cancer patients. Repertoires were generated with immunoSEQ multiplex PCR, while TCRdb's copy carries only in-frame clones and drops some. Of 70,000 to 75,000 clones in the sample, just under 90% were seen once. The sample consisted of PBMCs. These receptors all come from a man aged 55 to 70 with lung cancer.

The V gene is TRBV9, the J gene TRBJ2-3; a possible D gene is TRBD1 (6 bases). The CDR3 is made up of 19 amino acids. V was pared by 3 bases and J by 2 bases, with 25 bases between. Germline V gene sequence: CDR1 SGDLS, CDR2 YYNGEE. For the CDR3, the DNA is TGTGCCAGCAGCGACGGTATATTTAGGGGGACATACAACACAGATACGCAGTATTTT. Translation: CASSDGIFRGTYNTDTQYF.

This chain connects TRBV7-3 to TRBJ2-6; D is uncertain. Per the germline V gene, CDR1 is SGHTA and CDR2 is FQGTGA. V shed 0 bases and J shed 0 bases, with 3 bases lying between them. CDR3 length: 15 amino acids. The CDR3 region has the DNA TGTGCCAGCAGCTTAACCAGCTCTGGGGCCAACGTCCTGACTTTC. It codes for CASSLTSSGANVLTF.

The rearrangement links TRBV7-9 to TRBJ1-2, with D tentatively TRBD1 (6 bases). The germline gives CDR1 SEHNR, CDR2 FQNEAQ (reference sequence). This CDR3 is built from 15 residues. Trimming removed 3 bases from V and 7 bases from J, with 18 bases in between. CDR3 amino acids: CASSFPGVGQLGYTF. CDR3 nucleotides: TGTGCCAGCAGCTTTCCAGGGGTTGGACAGCTTGGCTACACCTTC.

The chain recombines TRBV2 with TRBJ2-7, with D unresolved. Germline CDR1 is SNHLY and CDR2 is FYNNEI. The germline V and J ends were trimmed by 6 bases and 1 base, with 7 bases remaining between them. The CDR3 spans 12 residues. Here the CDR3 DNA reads TGTGCCAGCAGGGACGTTTCCTACGAGCAGTACGTC. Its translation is CASRDVSYEQYV.

The CDR3 reads CASSPTLSGGTEAFF. Written as DNA, the CDR3 is TGTGCCAGCAGCCCGACCCTCTCGGGCGGGACTGAAGCTTTCTTT. The V call is TRBV3-1 (or the pseudogene TRBV3-2), the J call TRBJ1-1, with D unresolved. Germline assignment: CDR1 LGHDT and CDR2 YNNKEL (reference sequence). The germline V and J ends were trimmed by 4 bases and 5 bases, with 17 bases remaining between them. This CDR3 contains 15 residues.

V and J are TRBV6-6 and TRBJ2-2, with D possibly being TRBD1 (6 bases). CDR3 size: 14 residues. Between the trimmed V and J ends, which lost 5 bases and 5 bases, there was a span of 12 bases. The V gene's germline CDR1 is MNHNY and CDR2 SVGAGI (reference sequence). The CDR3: CASSLQGYTGELFF. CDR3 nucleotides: TGTGCCAGCAGTCTACAGGGTTATACCGGGGAGCTGTTTTTT.

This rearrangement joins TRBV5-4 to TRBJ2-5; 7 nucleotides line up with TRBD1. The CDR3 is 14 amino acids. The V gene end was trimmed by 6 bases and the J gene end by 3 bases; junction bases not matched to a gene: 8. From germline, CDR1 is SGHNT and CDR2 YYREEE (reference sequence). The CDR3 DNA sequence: TGTGCCAGCACTTGGGGACAGCCTGAAGAGACCCAGTACTTC. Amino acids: CASTWGQPEETQYF.

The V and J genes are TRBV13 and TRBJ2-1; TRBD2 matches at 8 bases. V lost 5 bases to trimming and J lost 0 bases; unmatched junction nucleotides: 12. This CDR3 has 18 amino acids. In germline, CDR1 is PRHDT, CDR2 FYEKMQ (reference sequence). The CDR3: CASSLVESGGSSYNEQFF. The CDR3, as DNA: TGTGCCAGCAGCCTAGTCGAGTCGGGGGGGAGCTCCTACAATGAGCAGTTCTTC.

The CDR3 spells CASRYLGGGGGTDTQYF. CDR3 DNA sequence: TGTGCCAGCAGATATCTTGGAGGTGGCGGGGGCACAGATACGCAGTATTTT. V is TRBV7-2 and J is TRBJ2-3; TRBD2 might be the D (6 bases). Germline CDR1 and CDR2: SGHTA and FQGNSA. Trimming pared 6 bases from V and 1 base from J, leaving 20 bases between. The CDR3 extends over 17 amino acids.

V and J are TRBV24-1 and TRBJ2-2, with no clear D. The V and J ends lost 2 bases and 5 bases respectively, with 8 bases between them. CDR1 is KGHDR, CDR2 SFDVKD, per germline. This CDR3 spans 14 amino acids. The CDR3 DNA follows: TGTGCCACCAGTGATTGGATTAGGACCGGGGAGCTGTTTTTT. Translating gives CATSDWIRTGELFF.

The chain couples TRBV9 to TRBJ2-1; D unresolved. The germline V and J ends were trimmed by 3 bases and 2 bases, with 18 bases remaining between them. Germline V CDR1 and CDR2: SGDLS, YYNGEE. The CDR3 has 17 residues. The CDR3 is CASSARSGDPTYNEQFF. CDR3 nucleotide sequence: TGTGCCAGCAGCGCGCGATCGGGCGATCCTACCTACAATGAGCAGTTCTTC.

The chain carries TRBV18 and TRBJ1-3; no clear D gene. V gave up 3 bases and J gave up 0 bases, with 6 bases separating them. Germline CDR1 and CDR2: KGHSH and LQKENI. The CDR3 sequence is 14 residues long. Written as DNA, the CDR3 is TGTGCCAGCTCACCGACAAGCTCTGGAAACACCATATATTTT. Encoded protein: CASSPTSSGNTIYF.

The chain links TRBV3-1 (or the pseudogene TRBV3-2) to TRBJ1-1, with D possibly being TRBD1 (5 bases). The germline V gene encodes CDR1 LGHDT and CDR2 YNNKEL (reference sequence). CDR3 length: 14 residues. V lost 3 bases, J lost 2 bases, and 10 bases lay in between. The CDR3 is CASSQDRDNTEAFF. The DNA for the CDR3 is TGTGCCAGCAGCCAGGACCGGGACAACACTGAAGCTTTCTTT.

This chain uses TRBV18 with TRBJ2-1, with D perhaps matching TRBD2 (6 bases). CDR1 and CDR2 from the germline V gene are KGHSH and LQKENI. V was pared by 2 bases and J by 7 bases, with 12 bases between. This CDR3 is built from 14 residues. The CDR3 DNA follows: TGTGCCAGCTCACCAGGACTACCTCGAAATGAGCAGTTCTTC. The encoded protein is CASSPGLPRNEQFF. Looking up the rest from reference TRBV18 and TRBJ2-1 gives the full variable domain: NAGVMQNPRHLVRRRGQEARLRCSPMKGHSHVYWYRQLPEEGLKFMVYLQKENIIDESGMPKERFSAEFPKEGPSILRIQQVVRGDSAAYFCASSPGLPRNEQFFGPGTRLTVL.

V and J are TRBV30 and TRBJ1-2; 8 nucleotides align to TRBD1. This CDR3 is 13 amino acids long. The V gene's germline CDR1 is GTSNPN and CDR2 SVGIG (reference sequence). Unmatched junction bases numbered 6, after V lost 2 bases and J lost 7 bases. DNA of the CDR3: TGTGCCTGGAGTCTGTCACAGGGGGGTGGCTACACCTTC. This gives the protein CAWSLSQGGGYTF.

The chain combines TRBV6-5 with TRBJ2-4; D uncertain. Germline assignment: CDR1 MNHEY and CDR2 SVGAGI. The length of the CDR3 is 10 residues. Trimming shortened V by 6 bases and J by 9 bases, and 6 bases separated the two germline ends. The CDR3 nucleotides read TGTGCCAGCAGCTCGACCATTCAGTACTTC. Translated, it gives CASSSTIQYF.

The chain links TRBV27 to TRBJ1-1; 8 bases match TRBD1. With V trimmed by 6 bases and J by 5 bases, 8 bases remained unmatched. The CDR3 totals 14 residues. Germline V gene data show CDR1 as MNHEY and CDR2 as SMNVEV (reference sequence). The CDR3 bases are TGTGCCAGCAGACCTGACAGGGGAAGGACTGAAGCTTTCTTT. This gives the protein CASRPDRGRTEAFF.

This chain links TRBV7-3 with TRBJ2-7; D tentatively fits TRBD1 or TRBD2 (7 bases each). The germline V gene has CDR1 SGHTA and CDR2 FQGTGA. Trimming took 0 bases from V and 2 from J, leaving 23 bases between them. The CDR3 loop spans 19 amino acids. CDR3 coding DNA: TGTGCCAGCAGCTTAACGTGTTGGAGGGAGGGGGCGCGCGCCTACGAGCAGTACGTC. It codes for CASSLTCWREGARAYEQYV.

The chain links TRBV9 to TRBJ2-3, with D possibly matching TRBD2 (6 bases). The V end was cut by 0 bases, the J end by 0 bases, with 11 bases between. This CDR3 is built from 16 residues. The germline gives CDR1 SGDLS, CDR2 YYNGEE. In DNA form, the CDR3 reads TGTGCCAGCAGCGTAGGGCTAGCGCTTAGCACAGATACGCAGTATTTT. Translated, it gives CASSVGLALSTDTQYF. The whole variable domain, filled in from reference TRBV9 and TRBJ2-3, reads DSGVTQTPKHLITATGQRVTLRCSPRSGDLSVYWYQQSLDQGLQFLIQYYNGEERAKGNILERFSAQQFPDLHSELNLSSLELGDSALYFCASSVGLALSTDTQYFGPGTRLTVL.

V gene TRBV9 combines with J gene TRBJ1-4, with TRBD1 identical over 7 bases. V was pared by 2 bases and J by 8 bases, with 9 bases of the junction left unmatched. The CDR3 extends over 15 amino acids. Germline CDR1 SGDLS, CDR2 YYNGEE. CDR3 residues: CASSVVSGQNEKLFF. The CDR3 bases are TGTGCCAGCAGCGTCGTTTCGGGACAGAACGAAAAACTGTTTTTT.